The clone carrying this TCR beta chain was counted a few times. This sample is drawn from a study of cytomegalovirus exposure and HLA in healthy donors. J was trimmed by 7 bases and V by 6 bases; bases with no gene match: 10. CDR1 and CDR2 from the germline V gene are ENHRY and SYGVKD. The CDR3 totals 15 residues. This table comes from immunoSEQ multiplex PCR, and its TCRdb copy is limited to in-frame clones, with some not included. The table lists 150,000 to 200,000 clones, roughly nine tenths of them singletons. The source is a woman between 25 and 40 years old in good health and CMV-seronegative. The chain links TRBV10-3 to TRBJ2-1; 9 bases agree with TRBD1. Sequencing was performed on PBMCs. The CDR3 sequence: CAIRAGQGILNEQFF. The CDR3 DNA reads TGTGCCATCAGGGCGGGACAGGGCATTTTAAATGAGCAGTTCTTC.